The entry that follows covers one T cell receptor beta chain sequence. Its cognate antigen is unknown. With a much larger clone just one base away, this may be a read error. Germline V gives CDR1 MNHGY, CDR2 SVAAGI. This CDR3 contains 14 residues. The data were obtained in a study of regulatory T cells in long-lasting Graves disease. Study-wide results and caveats: Persistent Graves' patients had lower TCR diversity than newly diagnosed ones.

The time point was: newly diagnosed GD, antithyroid drugs for less than 3 months. Extracted PBMC RNA gave rise to the TCR library. Building of the TCR beta libraries involved iRepertoire HTBI primers and Arm-PCR of CDR3 regions. From the multiplex PCR reads, TCRdb called clonotypes with MiXCR, one entry per CDR3 protein. In the table there are about 540,000 distinct CDR3 sequences, around an eighth of which are singletons. These data also featured in a second study, about T cells in Graves' hyperthyroidism and ophthalmopathy.

The chain has TRBV6-9 and TRBJ2-7; no clear D gene. The sample here was peripheral blood mononuclear cells (PBMCs), taken at new diagnosis, from a patient treated with antithyroid drugs. The receptor comes from a man aged 25-45 years with Graves disease. The CDR3 here is CASSYPRQSYERYF. CDR3 DNA: TGTGCCAGCAGTTACCCCCGGCAGTCCTACGAGCGGTACTTC.